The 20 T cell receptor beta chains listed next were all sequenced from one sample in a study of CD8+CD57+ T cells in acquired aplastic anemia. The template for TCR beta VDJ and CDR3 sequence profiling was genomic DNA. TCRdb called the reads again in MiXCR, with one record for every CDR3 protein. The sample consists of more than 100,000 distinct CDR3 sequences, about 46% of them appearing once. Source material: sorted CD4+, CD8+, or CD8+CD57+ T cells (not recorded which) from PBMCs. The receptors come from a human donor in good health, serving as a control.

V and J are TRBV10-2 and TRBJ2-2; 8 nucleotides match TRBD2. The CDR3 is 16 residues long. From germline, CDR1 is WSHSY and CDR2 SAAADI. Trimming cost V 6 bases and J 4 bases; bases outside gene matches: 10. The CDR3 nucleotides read TGCGCCAGCAGGCCTCGAACTAGCGGTCTCACCGGGGAGCTGTTTTTT. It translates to CASRPRTSGLTGELFF.

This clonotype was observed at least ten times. In DNA, the CDR3 is TGTGCCAGCAGCTTAGCGAACGGAGGCGGCTACACCTTC. Protein: CASSLANGGGYTF. The J gene is TRBJ1-2, the V gene TRBV7-9; D call uncertain. Germline V lookup: CDR1 SEHNR, CDR2 FQNEAQ (reference sequence). Deletions cut 0 bases from V and 8 bases from J, with 10 bases between. CDR3 length equals 13 residues.

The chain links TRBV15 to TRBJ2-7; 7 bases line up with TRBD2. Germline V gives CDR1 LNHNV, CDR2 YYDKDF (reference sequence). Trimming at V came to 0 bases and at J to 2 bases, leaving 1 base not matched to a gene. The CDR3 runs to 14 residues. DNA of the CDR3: TGTGCCACCAGCAGAGAGGGGGGGACCTACGAGCAGTACTTC. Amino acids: CATSREGGTYEQYF.

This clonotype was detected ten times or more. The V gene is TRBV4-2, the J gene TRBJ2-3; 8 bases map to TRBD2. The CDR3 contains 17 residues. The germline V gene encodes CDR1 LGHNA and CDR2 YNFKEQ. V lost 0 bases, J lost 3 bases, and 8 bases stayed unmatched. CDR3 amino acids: CASSQDGNGGATDTQYF. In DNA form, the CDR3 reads TGTGCCAGCAGCCAAGATGGGAACGGGGGGGCTACAGATACGCAGTATTTT.

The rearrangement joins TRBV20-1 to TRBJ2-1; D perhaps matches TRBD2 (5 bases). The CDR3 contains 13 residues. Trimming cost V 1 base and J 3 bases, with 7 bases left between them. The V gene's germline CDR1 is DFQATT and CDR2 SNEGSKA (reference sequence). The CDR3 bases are TGCAGTGCTAGAGTTCGGGGCTACAATGAGCAGTTCTTC. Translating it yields CSARVRGYNEQFF.

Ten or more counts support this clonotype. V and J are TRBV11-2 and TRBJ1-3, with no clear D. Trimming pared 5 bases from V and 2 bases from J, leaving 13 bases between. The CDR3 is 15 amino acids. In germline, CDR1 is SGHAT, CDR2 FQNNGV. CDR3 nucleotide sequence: TGTGCCAGCAGCACCGGCCGGGGTGCTGGAAACACCATATATTTT. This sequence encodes CASSTGRGAGNTIYF.

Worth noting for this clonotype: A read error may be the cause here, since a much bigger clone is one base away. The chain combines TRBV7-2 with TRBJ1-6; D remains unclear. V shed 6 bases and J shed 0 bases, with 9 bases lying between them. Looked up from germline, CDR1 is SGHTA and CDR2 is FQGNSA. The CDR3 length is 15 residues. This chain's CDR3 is CASSYGGSYNSPLHF. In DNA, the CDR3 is TGTGCCAGCAGTTATGGCGGCTCCTATAATTCACCCCTCCACTTT.

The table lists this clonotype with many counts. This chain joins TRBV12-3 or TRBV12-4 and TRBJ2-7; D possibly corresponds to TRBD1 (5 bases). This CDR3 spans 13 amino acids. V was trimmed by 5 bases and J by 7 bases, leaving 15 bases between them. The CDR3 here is CASSKTAPLEQYF. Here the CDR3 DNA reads TGTGCCAGCAGTAAGACAGCACCCTTAGAGCAGTACTTC.

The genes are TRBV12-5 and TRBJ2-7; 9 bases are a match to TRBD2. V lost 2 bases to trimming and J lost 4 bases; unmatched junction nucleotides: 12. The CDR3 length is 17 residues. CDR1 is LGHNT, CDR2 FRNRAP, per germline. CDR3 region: CASGLYPPAGGLYEQYF. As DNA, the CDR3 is TGTGCTAGTGGTTTGTATCCCCCCGCGGGGGGGCTGTACGAGCAGTACTTC.

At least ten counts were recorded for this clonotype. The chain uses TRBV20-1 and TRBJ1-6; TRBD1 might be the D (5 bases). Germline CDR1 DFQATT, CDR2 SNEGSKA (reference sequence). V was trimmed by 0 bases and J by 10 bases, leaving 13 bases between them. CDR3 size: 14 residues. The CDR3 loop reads CSARDGGFGSPLHF. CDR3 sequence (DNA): TGCAGTGCTAGAGACGGGGGGTTCGGGTCACCCCTCCACTTT.

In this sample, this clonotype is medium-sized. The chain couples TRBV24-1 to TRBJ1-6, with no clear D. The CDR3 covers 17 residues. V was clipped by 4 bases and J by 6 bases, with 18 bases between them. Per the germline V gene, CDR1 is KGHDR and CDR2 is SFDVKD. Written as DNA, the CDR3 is TGTGCCACCAGTGACCACGACATGGGCCTCATTAATTCACCCCTCCACTTT. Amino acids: CATSDHDMGLINSPLHF.

The CDR3 region is CSATKGSGRTDTQYF. In nucleotides, the CDR3 is TGCAGTGCGACGAAGGGTAGCGGGCGCACAGATACGCAGTATTTT. The rearrangement uses TRBV20-1 and TRBJ2-3; 7 bases agree with TRBD2. V dropped 6 bases and J dropped 1; count of bases not matched to a gene: 10. Looked up from germline, CDR1 is DFQATT and CDR2 is SNEGSKA (reference sequence). The CDR3 totals 15 residues.

CDR3 protein: CAGSQWGGDEQYV. The CDR3 bases are TGTGCCGGCAGCCAATGGGGTGGGGACGAGCAGTACGTC. V usage is TRBV7-9 and J usage is TRBJ2-7; no definite D call. Per germline, CDR1 SEHNR and CDR2 FQNEAQ (reference sequence). The CDR3 runs 13 residues.

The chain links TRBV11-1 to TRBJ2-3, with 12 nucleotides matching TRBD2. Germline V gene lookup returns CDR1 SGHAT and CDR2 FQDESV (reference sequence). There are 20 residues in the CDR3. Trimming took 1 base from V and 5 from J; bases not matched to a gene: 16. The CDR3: CASSLGRLAGAYSQGDTQYF. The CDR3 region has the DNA TGTGCCAGCAGCTTAGGACGACTAGCGGGGGCTTACAGTCAAGGAGATACGCAGTATTTT.

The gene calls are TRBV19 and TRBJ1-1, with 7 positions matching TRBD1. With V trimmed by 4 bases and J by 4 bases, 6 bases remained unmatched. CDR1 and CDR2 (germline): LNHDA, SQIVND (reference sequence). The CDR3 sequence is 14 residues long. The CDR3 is CASSNQGVGTEAFF. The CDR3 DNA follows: TGTGCCAGTAGTAATCAGGGGGTCGGCACTGAAGCTTTCTTT.

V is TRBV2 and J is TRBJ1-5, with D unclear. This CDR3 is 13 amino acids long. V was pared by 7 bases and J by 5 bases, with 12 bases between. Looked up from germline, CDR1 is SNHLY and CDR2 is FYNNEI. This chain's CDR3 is CASTAVRDQPQHF. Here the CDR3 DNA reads TGTGCCAGCACCGCCGTCCGGGATCAGCCCCAGCATTTT. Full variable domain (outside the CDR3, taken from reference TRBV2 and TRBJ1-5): EPEVTQTPSHQVTQMGQEVILRCVPISNHLYFYWYRQILGQKVEFLVSFYNNEISEKSEIFDDQFSVERPDGSNFTLKIRSTKLEDSAMYFCASTAVRDQPQHFGDGTRLSIL.

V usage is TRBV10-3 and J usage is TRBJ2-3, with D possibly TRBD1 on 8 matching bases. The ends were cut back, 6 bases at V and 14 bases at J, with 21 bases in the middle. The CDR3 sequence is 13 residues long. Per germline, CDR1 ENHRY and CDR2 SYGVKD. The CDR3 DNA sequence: TGTGCCATCAGGGACAGGGAGACCTCGGGGGGGTATTTT. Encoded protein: CAIRDRETSGGYF.

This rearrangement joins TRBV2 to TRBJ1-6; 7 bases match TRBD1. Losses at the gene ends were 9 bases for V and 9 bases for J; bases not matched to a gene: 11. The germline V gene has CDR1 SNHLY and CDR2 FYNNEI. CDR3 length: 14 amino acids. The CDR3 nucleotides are TGTGCCAGTTTCCCAGGGGGGGAACGTTCACCCCTCCACTTT. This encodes CASFPGGERSPLHF.

CDR3 protein: CASSLGVHSPLHF. The CDR3 DNA follows: TGTGCCAGCAGCTTAGGGGTGCATTCACCCCTCCACTTT. This rearrangement joins TRBV7-3 to TRBJ1-6; unclear D gene. V gave up 2 bases and J gave up 8 bases, with 7 bases separating them. Per germline, CDR1 SGHTA and CDR2 FQGTGA. The CDR3 extends over 13 amino acids.

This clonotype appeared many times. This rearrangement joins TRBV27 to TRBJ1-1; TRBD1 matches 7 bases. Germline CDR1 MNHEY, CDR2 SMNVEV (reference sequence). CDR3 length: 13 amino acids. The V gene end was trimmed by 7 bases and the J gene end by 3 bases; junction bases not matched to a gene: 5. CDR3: CASNSGGHTEAFF. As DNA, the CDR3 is TGTGCCAGCAATTCAGGGGGGCACACTGAAGCTTTCTTT.